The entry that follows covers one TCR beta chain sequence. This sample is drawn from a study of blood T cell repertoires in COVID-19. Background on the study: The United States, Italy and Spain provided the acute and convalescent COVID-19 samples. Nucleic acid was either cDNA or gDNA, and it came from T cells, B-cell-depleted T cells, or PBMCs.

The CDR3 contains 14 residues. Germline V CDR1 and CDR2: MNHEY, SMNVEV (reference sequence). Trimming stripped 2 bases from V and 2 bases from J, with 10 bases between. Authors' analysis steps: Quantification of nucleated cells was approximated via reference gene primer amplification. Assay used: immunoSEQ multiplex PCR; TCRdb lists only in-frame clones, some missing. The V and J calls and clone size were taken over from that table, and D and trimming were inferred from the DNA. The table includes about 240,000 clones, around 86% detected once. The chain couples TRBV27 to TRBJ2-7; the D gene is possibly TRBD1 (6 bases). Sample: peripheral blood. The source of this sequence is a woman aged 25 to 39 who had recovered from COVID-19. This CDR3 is CASSLLDRTYEQYF. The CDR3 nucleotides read TGTGCCAGCAGTTTACTAGACAGGACCTACGAGCAGTACTTC.